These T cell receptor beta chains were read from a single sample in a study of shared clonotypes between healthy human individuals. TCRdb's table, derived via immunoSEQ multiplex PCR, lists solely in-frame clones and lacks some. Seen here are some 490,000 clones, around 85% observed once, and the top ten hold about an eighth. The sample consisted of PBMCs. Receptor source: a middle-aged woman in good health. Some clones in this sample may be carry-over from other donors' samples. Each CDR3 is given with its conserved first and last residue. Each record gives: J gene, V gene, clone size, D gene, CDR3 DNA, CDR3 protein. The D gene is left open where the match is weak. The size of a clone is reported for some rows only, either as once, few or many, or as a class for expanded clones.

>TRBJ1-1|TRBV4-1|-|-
TGCGCCAGCAGCCAACACGACAGGACAACTGAAGCTTTCTTT
CASSQHDRTTEAFF
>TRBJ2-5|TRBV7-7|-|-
TGTGCTAGCAGCTTAGCTTTAAGGCAAGAGACCCAGTACTTC
CASSLALRQETQYF
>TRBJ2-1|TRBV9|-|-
TGTGCCAGCAGCGTAGGGGTTAGCGGAACCTACAATGAGCAGTTCTTC
CASSVGVSGTYNEQFF
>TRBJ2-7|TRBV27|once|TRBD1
TGTGCCAGCAGCTTCACCGGGACAGGGGCCGAGCAGTACTTC
CASSFTGTGAEQYF
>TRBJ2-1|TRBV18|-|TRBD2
TGTGCCAGCTCAATGGCTAGCGGATACAATGAGCAGTTCTTC
CASSMASGYNEQFF
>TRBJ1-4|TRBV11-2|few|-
TGTGCCAGCACCCGGGGCCTTTTAGATGAAAAACTGTTTTTT
CASTRGLLDEKLFF
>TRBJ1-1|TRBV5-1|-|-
TGCGCCAGCAGCTTGGTGGGGGAGGCGAACACTGAAGCTTTCTTT
CASSLVGEANTEAFF
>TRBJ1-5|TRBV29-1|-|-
TGCAGCGTTGAACTAAGTGGGGATCAGCCCCAGCATTTT
CSVELSGDQPQHF
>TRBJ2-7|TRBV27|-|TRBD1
TGTGCCAGCAGCACCGGGACAGGGGGTAGCGAGCAGTACTTC
CASSTGTGGSEQYF
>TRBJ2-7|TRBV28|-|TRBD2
TGTGCCAGCAGTTTGATAGCGGGCCCTACCTACGAGCAGTACTTC
CASSLIAGPTYEQYF
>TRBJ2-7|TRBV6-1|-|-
TGTGCCACTGGGTCGGGGCTGTCCTACGAGCAGTACTTC
CATGSGLSYEQYF
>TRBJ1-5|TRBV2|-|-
TGTGCCAGCGAGGGCGGGGGAAGCAATCAGCCCCAGCATTTT
CASEGGGSNQPQHF